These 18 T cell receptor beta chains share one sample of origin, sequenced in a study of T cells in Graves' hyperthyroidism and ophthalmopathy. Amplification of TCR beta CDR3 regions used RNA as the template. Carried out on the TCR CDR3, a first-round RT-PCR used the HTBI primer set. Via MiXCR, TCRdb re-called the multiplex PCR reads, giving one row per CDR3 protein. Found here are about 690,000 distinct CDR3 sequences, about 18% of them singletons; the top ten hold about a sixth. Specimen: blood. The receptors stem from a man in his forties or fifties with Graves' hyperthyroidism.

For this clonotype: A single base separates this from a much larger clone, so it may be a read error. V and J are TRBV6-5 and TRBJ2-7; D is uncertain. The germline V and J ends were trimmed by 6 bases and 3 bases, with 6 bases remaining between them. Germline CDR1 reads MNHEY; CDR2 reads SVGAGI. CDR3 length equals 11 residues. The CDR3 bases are TGTGCCAGCAGGTACAACTACGAGCAGTACTTC. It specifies CASRYNYEQYF.

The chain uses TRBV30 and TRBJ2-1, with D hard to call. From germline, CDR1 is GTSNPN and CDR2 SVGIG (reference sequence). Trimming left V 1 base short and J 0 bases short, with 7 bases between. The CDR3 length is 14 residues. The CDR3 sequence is CAWSGKSSYNEQFF. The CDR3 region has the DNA TGTGCCTGGAGTGGGAAAAGCTCCTACAATGAGCAGTTCTTC. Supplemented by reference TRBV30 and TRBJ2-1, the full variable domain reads SQTIHQWPATLVQPVGSPLSLECTVEGTSNPNLYWYRQAAGRGLQLLFYSVGIGQISSEVPQNLSASRPQDRQFILSSKKLLLSDSGFYLCAWSGKSSYNEQFFGPGTRLTVL.

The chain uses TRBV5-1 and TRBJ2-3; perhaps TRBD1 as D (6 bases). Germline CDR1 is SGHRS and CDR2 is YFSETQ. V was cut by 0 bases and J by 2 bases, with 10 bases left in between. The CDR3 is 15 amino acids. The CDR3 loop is CASSLANRATDTQYF. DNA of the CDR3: TGCGCCAGCAGCTTGGCCAACAGGGCCACAGATACGCAGTATTTT.

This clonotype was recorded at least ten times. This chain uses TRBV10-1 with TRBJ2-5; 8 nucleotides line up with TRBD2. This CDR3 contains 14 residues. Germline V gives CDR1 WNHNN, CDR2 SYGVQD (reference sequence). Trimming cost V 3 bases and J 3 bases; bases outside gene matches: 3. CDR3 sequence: CASSDGAGEETQYF. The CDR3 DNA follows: TGCGCCAGCAGTGATGGAGCGGGAGAAGAGACCCAGTACTTC.

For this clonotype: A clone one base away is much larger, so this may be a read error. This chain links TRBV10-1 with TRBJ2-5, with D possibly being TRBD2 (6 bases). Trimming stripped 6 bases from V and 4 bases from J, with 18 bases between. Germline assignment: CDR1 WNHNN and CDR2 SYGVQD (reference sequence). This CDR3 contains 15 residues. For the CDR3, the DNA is TGCGCCAGCAGCAGATTCTGGGTGGAGGGAGAGACCCAGTACTTC. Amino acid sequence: CASSRFWVEGETQYF.

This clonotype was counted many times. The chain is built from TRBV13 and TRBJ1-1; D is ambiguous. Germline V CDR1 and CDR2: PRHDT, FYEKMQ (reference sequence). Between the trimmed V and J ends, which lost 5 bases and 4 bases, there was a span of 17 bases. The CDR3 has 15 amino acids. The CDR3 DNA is TGTGCCAGCAGCCTGCCTCACGGTAGGGTCACTGAAGCTTTCTTT. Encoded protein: CASSLPHGRVTEAFF.

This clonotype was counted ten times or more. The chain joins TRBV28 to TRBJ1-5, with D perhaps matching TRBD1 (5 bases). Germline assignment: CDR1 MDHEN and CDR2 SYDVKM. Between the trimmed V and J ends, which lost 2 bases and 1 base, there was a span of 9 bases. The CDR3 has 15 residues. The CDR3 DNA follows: TGTGCCAGCAGTTTAATGGGGACGAGCAATCAGCCCCAGCATTTT. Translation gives CASSLMGTSNQPQHF. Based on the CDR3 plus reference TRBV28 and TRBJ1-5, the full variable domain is DVKVTQSSRYLVKRTGEKVFLECVQDMDHENMFWYRQDPGLGLRLIYFSYDVKMKEKGDIPEGYSVSREKKERFSLILESASTNQTSMYLCASSLMGTSNQPQHFGDGTRLSIL.

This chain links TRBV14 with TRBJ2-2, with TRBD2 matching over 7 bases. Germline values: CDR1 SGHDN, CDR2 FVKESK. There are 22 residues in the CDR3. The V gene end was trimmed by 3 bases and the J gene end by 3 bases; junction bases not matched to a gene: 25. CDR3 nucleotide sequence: TGTGCCAGCAGCCACCACTCCCCAGCGAGGGGATCCCGGGACTACGACACCGGGGAGCTGTTTTTT. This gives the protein CASSHHSPARGSRDYDTGELFF. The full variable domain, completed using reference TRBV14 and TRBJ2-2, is EAGVTQFPSHSVIEKGQTVTLRCDPISGHDNLYWYRRVMGKEIKFLLHFVKESKQDESGMPNNRFLAERTGGTYSTLKVQPAELEDSGVYFCASSHHSPARGSRDYDTGELFFGEGSRLTVL.

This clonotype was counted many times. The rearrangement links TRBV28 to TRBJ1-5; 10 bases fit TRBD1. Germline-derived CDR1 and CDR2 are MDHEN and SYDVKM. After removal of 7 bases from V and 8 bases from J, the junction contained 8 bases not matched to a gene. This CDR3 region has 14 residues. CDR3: CASTQGQGIEPQHF. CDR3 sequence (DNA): TGTGCCAGCACCCAGGGACAGGGGATTGAGCCCCAGCATTTT. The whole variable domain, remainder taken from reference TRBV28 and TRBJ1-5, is DVKVTQSSRYLVKRTGEKVFLECVQDMDHENMFWYRQDPGLGLRLIYFSYDVKMKEKGDIPEGYSVSREKKERFSLILESASTNQTSMYLCASTQGQGIEPQHFGDGTRLSIL.

For the CDR3, the DNA is TGTGCCAGCAGCCGACAAGGGGGAACGCCTGAAGCTTTCTTT. This sequence encodes CASSRQGGTPEAFF. This chain uses TRBV7-9 with TRBJ1-1; a weak D match, TRBD1 (6 bases). Germline lookup yields CDR1 SEHNR and CDR2 FQNEAQ (reference sequence). The V end lost 5 bases, the J end lost 6 bases, and 16 bases lay between the germline ends. CDR3 length: 14 amino acids. Full variable domain (remainder filled in from reference TRBV7-9 and TRBJ1-1): DTGVSQNPRHKITKRGQNVTFRCDPISEHNRLYWYRQTLGQGPEFLTYFQNEAQLEKSRLLSDRFSAERPKGSFSTLEIQRTEQGDSAMYLCASSRQGGTPEAFFGQGTRLTVV.

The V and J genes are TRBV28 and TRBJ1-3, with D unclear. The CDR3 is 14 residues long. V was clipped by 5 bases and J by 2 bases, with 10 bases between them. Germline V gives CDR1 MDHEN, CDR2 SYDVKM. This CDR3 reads CASSQGSTGNTIYF. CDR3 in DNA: TGTGCCAGCAGTCAAGGGTCTACTGGAAACACCATATATTTT.

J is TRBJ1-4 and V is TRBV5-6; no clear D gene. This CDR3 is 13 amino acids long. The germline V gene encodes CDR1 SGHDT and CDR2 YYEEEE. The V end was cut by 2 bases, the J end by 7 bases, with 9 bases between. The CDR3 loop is CASSLLAVEKLFF. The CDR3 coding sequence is TGTGCCAGCAGCTTATTGGCGGTTGAAAAACTGTTTTTT.

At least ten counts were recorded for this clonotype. CDR3 nucleotides: TGTGCCAGCAGGGGTTTGGGGGGGCGTAGCAATCAGCCCCAGCATTTT. Translated: CASRGLGGRSNQPQHF. The chain links TRBV12-3 or TRBV12-4 to TRBJ1-5; D is perhaps TRBD1 (6 bases). Trimming left V 6 bases short and J 0 bases short, with 15 bases between. The CDR3 loop spans 16 amino acids.

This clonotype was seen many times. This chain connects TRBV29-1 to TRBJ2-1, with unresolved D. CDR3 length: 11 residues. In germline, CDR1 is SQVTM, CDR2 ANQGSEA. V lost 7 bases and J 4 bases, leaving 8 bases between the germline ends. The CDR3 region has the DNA TGCAGCGGGTTACTATACAATGAGCAGTTCTTC. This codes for CSGLLYNEQFF.

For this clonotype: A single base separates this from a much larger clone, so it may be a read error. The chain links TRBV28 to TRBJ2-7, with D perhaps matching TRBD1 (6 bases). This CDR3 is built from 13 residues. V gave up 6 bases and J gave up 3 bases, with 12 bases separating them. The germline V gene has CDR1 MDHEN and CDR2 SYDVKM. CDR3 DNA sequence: TGTGCCAGCAGCCCGGACAGTTTCTACGAGCAGTACTTC. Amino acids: CASSPDSFYEQYF.

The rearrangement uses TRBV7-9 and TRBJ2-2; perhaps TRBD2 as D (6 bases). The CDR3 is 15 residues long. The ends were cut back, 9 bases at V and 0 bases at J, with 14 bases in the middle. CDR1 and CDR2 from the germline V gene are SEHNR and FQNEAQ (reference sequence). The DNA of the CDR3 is TGTGCCAGTACCGTGAGCGGGTCGAACACCGGGGAGCTGTTTTTT. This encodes CASTVSGSNTGELFF.

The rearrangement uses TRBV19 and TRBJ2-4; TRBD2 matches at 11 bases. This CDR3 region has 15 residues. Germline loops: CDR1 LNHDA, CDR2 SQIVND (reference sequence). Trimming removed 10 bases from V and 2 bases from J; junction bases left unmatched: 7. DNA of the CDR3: TGTGCCACCGCCTTAGCGGGGGGGACCAAAAACATTCAGTACTTC. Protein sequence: CATALAGGTKNIQYF.

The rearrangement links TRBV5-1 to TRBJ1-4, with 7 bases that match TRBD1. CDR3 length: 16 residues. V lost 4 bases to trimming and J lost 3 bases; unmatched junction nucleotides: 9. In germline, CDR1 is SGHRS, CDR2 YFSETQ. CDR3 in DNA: TGCGCCAGCAGCATTTACGGGACAGTTGCTAATGAAAAACTGTTTTTT. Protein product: CASSIYGTVANEKLFF.